Presented here are 6 T cell receptor beta chains from one specimen sequenced in a study of blood T cells in healthy people across ages. A J-beta primer mix and a sample-barcoded 5' primer were used in a second PCR of about 7 to 12 cycles. TCRdb fed the 5' RACE reads into MiXCR, producing one record per CDR3 protein. Of fewer than 2,000,000 distinct CDR3 sequences detected, approximately 39% appear once; the ten largest clones hold 23%. Input material: blood. All receptors come from a human donor in good health.

This rearrangement joins TRBV29-1 to TRBJ1-2; 7 positions agree with TRBD1. The V gene end was trimmed by 3 bases and the J gene end by 4 bases; junction bases not matched to a gene: 11. CDR1 is SQVTM, CDR2 ANQGSEA, per germline. This CDR3 has 15 amino acids. The CDR3 loop is CSVDSSGQALYGYTF. The CDR3 DNA follows: TGCAGCGTTGACAGTAGCGGACAGGCGCTCTATGGCTACACCTTC. Drawing the rest from reference TRBV29-1 and TRBJ1-2, the complete variable domain is SAVISQKPSRDICQRGTSLTIQCQVDSQVTMMFWYRQQPGQSLTLIATANQGSEATYESGFVIDKFPISRPNLTFSTLTVSNMSPEDSSIYLCSVDSSGQALYGYTFGSGTRLTVV.

This clonotype occurred a few times. The chain has TRBV7-2 and TRBJ2-5, with TRBD1 matching over 9 bases. The CDR3 length is 15 residues. J gave up 4 bases and V 3 bases, and 6 bases lay outside the gene matches. Germline V gene data show CDR1 as SGHTA and CDR2 as FQGNSA. In DNA, the CDR3 is TGTGCCAGCAGCTTGGTAACAGGGGGCCTAGAGACCCAGTACTTC. It is translated as CASSLVTGGLETQYF.

This clonotype was seen only a few times. V and J are TRBV7-9 and TRBJ1-1; perhaps TRBD1 as D (5 bases). The CDR3 runs 14 residues. V lost 1 base and J 4 bases, leaving 10 bases between the germline ends. The V gene's germline CDR1 is SEHNR and CDR2 FQNEAQ (reference sequence). CDR3: CASSLGTQGTEAFF. CDR3 DNA sequence: TGTGCCAGCAGCTTAGGTACGCAGGGCACTGAAGCTTTCTTT.

This clonotype came up a few times. The genes are TRBV20-1 and TRBJ1-2; D gene ambiguous. The V end was cut by 6 bases, the J end by 4 bases, with 12 bases between. Germline CDR1 reads DFQATT; CDR2 reads SNEGSKA (reference sequence). This CDR3 spans 12 amino acids. CDR3 DNA: TGCAGTGCCATAACTCGCGGCTATGGCTACACCTTC. It translates to CSAITRGYGYTF.

This chain uses TRBV12-3 or TRBV12-4 with TRBJ2-5, with 10 bases fitting TRBD1. Trimming at V came to 6 bases and at J to 5 bases, leaving 12 bases not matched to a gene. This CDR3 spans 16 amino acids. This chain's CDR3 is CASSGFGQGDMETQYF. CDR3 coding DNA: TGTGCCAGCAGCGGCTTCGGACAGGGGGATATGGAGACCCAGTACTTC.

The V call is TRBV18, the J call TRBJ1-1, with 7 bases that match TRBD1. The CDR3 sequence is 14 residues long. The V gene end was trimmed by 6 bases and the J gene end by 5 bases; junction bases not matched to a gene: 9. From germline, CDR1 is KGHSH and CDR2 LQKENI. The CDR3, as DNA: TGTGCCAGCTCCCCAGGGGGGGAGGAAACTGAAGCTTTCTTT. The encoded protein is CASSPGGEETEAFF.